This is a list of T cell receptor beta chains from one sample in a study of cytomegalovirus exposure and HLA in healthy donors. Data came from immunoSEQ multiplex PCR; TCRdb stores just in-frame clones and leaves some out. Of about 98,000 clones listed, roughly 85% were seen once; the top ten hold just over 2.5%. The sample comprised PBMCs. The receptors were gathered from a man aged 35-49 years in good health and CMV-seronegative. Both conserved end residues are part of each CDR3. A D gene is named only where the DNA matches it firmly. Some rows mark clone size as missing; the rest say once, few, many or name a class of expanded clone.

v_gene: TRBV19; abundance: .; j_gene: TRBJ1-4; d_gene: .; CDR3nt: TGTGCCAGTAGTCCCTCGGTGAATGAAAAACTGTTTTTT; CDR3aa: CASSPSVNEKLFF
v_gene: TRBV7-9; abundance: .; j_gene: TRBJ2-1; d_gene: .; CDR3nt: TGTGCCAGCAGCTTAGTGACAAATGAGCAGTTCTTC; CDR3aa: CASSLVTNEQFF
v_gene: TRBV6-1; abundance: .; j_gene: TRBJ2-1; d_gene: TRBD2; CDR3nt: TGTGCCAGCAGTGCCATAGCGGGGGGGTACAATGAGCAGTTCTTC; CDR3aa: CASSAIAGGYNEQFF
v_gene: TRBV4-1; abundance: .; j_gene: TRBJ2-3; d_gene: .; CDR3nt: TGCGCCAGCAGCCAAGAAATGGGACTGCCTAGCACAGATACGCAGTATTTT; CDR3aa: CASSQEMGLPSTDTQYF
v_gene: TRBV19; abundance: .; j_gene: TRBJ1-6; d_gene: TRBD1; CDR3nt: TGTGCCAGTAGTCCAGGGGGGTCGGATTCACCCCTCCACTTT; CDR3aa: CASSPGGSDSPLHF
v_gene: TRBV9; abundance: .; j_gene: TRBJ1-1; d_gene: .; CDR3nt: TGTGCCAGCAGCGCCCCGAACTCGAACACTGAAGCTTTCTTT; CDR3aa: CASSAPNSNTEAFF
v_gene: TRBV30; abundance: .; j_gene: TRBJ1-2; d_gene: TRBD1; CDR3nt: TGTGCCTGGTGCTCCGGGACAGCGATAATCCCTAACTATGGCTACACCTTC; CDR3aa: CAWCSGTAIIPNYGYTF
v_gene: TRBV19; abundance: .; j_gene: TRBJ2-1; d_gene: TRBD1; CDR3nt: TGTGCCAGTAGTTCCCGGACAGGGGAAGATGAGCAGTTCTTC; CDR3aa: CASSSRTGEDEQFF
v_gene: TRBV7-3; abundance: .; j_gene: TRBJ1-2; d_gene: .; CDR3nt: TGTGCCAGCAGCCCAGACAGGAACTATGGCTACACCTTC; CDR3aa: CASSPDRNYGYTF
v_gene: TRBV27; abundance: .; j_gene: TRBJ2-7; d_gene: .; CDR3nt: TGTGCCAGCAGTGGTTTCCCAGCAGGGAAGGGCTACGAGCAGTACTTC; CDR3aa: CASSGFPAGKGYEQYF
v_gene: TRBV2; abundance: .; j_gene: TRBJ1-4; d_gene: .; CDR3nt: TGTGCCAGCAGTGGCCTGGTCGGGGGTGAAAAACTGTTTTTT; CDR3aa: CASSGLVGGEKLFF
v_gene: TRBV6-5; abundance: .; j_gene: TRBJ2-3; d_gene: .; CDR3nt: TGTGCCAGCAGTTACGGCAGGGCCTTTGATACGCAGTATTTT; CDR3aa: CASSYGRAFDTQYF
v_gene: TRBV5-1; abundance: .; j_gene: TRBJ1-1; d_gene: TRBD1; CDR3nt: TGCGCCAGCAGCTTGACAGGGGGTAACACTGAAGCTTTCTTT; CDR3aa: CASSLTGGNTEAFF
v_gene: TRBV5-1; abundance: .; j_gene: TRBJ2-1; d_gene: TRBD2; CDR3nt: TGCGCCAGCAGCCTAACTGCCGGGGGACTAGCGATCAATGAGCAGTTCTTC; CDR3aa: CASSLTAGGLAINEQFF
v_gene: TRBV6-6; abundance: .; j_gene: TRBJ2-3; d_gene: TRBD1; CDR3nt: TGTGCCAGCAGCAAGGGACAGAACACAGATACGCAGTATTTT; CDR3aa: CASSKGQNTDTQYF
v_gene: TRBV4-1; abundance: .; j_gene: TRBJ2-7; d_gene: .; CDR3nt: TGCGCCAGCAGCCGCCTGGGGGCAGGGAGCTCCTACGAGCAGTACTTC; CDR3aa: CASSRLGAGSSYEQYF
v_gene: TRBV19; abundance: few; j_gene: TRBJ2-2; d_gene: TRBD2; CDR3nt: TGTGCCAGTAGTGTTACTAGCGGGGGGTCCCACACCGGGGAGCTGTTTTTT; CDR3aa: CASSVTSGGSHTGELFF
v_gene: TRBV27; abundance: .; j_gene: TRBJ1-1; d_gene: TRBD1; CDR3nt: TGTGCCAGCAGGAAACAGGGGCCAACAGAAGCTTTCTTT; CDR3aa: CASRKQGPTEAFF
v_gene: TRBV15; abundance: .; j_gene: TRBJ1-4; d_gene: .; CDR3nt: TGTGCCACCAGCAGAGAACGATTGGGGGGTGAAAAACTGTTTTTT; CDR3aa: CATSRERLGGEKLFF
v_gene: TRBV19; abundance: .; j_gene: TRBJ2-3; d_gene: .; CDR3nt: TGTGCCAGCCGGACCGAGACAGAGAGCACAGATACGCAGTATTTT; CDR3aa: CASRTETESTDTQYF
v_gene: TRBV25-1; abundance: once; j_gene: TRBJ2-1; d_gene: TRBD2; CDR3nt: TGTGCCAGCGTTCCCCTAGCGGGGGACTACAATGAGCAGTTCTTC; CDR3aa: CASVPLAGDYNEQFF
v_gene: TRBV6-1; abundance: once; j_gene: TRBJ2-7; d_gene: .; CDR3nt: TGTGCCAGCAGCGATGGGAGGCCGTGGGCCTACGAGCAGTACTTC; CDR3aa: CASSDGRPWAYEQYF
v_gene: TRBV10-3; abundance: .; j_gene: TRBJ1-5; d_gene: .; CDR3nt: TGTGCCATCAGTGAGTCGTTCGGCATGGGGGCGTATAGCAATCAGCCCCAGCATTTT; CDR3aa: CAISESFGMGAYSNQPQHF
v_gene: TRBV29-1; abundance: .; j_gene: TRBJ2-1; d_gene: TRBD1; CDR3nt: TGCAGCGTTAGGACAACATGGGACAGCAATGAGCAGTTCTTC; CDR3aa: CSVRTTWDSNEQFF
v_gene: TRBV6-4; abundance: .; j_gene: TRBJ1-1; d_gene: .; CDR3nt: TGTGCCAGCAGACTGGTGGGGGGAGACACTGAAGCTTTCTTT; CDR3aa: CASRLVGGDTEAFF
v_gene: TRBV5-5; abundance: .; j_gene: TRBJ1-4; d_gene: TRBD1; CDR3nt: TGTGCCAGCAGCAGCCAGACAGGGTCGGGGACTAGTGAAAAACTGTTTTTT; CDR3aa: CASSSQTGSGTSEKLFF
v_gene: TRBV15; abundance: .; j_gene: TRBJ1-4; d_gene: TRBD1; CDR3nt: TGTGCCACCAGCAGAGTGGCAGGGGGCCTTCTTCGGGGAGAAAAACTGTTTTTT; CDR3aa: CATSRVAGGLLRGEKLFF
v_gene: TRBV16; abundance: .; j_gene: TRBJ2-7; d_gene: .; CDR3nt: TGTGCCAGCAGCCCTGGTGAGGGAAACGAGCAGTACTTC; CDR3aa: CASSPGEGNEQYF
v_gene: TRBV19; abundance: .; j_gene: TRBJ1-2; d_gene: .; CDR3nt: TGTGCCAGTAGTAACGACAGTGTCCCTAACTATGGCTACACCTTC; CDR3aa: CASSNDSVPNYGYTF
v_gene: TRBV19; abundance: .; j_gene: TRBJ1-1; d_gene: .; CDR3nt: TGTGCCAGTAGTCTAACCCCCGGCGGCCCTGAAGCTTTCTTT; CDR3aa: CASSLTPGGPEAFF
v_gene: TRBV9; abundance: once; j_gene: TRBJ2-7; d_gene: .; CDR3nt: TGTGCCAGCAGCCCGGGGACACCCGCCGTGAACGAGCAGTACTTC; CDR3aa: CASSPGTPAVNEQYF
v_gene: TRBV10-3; abundance: .; j_gene: TRBJ1-1; d_gene: TRBD1; CDR3nt: TGTGCCATCAGTGGGGACAGGGGTCACTCTGAAGCTTTCTTT; CDR3aa: CAISGDRGHSEAFF
v_gene: TRBV7-6; abundance: .; j_gene: TRBJ1-3; d_gene: .; CDR3nt: TGTGCCAGCAGCTTTACTGACAGAAACACCATATATTTT; CDR3aa: CASSFTDRNTIYF
v_gene: TRBV12-5; abundance: .; j_gene: TRBJ1-5; d_gene: TRBD1; CDR3nt: TGTGCTAGTGGATCGGGACAGGGGTCTCAGCCCCAGCATTTT; CDR3aa: CASGSGQGSQPQHF
v_gene: TRBV19; abundance: .; j_gene: TRBJ1-2; d_gene: .; CDR3nt: TGTGCCAGTAGTATGTTAAGGCGGTCATATGGCTACACCTTC; CDR3aa: CASSMLRRSYGYTF
v_gene: TRBV2; abundance: .; j_gene: TRBJ1-5; d_gene: .; CDR3nt: TGTGCCAGCAAACGGGGCTTGGACAGCGCCAATCAGCCCCAGCATTTT; CDR3aa: CASKRGLDSANQPQHF
v_gene: TRBV9; abundance: once; j_gene: TRBJ2-3; d_gene: .; CDR3nt: TGTGCCAGCAGCGTAGGCGATAGCGTGGGTGTGGATACGCAGTATTTT; CDR3aa: CASSVGDSVGVDTQYF
v_gene: TRBV5-1; abundance: .; j_gene: TRBJ1-6; d_gene: .; CDR3nt: TGCGCCAGCAGAGTGGGCTATGAAGGTTCCTATAATTCACCCCTCCACTTT; CDR3aa: CASRVGYEGSYNSPLHF
v_gene: TRBV10-3; abundance: .; j_gene: TRBJ2-7; d_gene: .; CDR3nt: TGTGCCATGGGAAGGGACACAGCCTACGAGCAGTACTTC; CDR3aa: CAMGRDTAYEQYF
v_gene: TRBV5-1; abundance: .; j_gene: TRBJ2-2; d_gene: TRBD1; CDR3nt: TGCGCCAGTTCACAGGGGCCGAACACCGGGGAGCTGTTTTTT; CDR3aa: CASSQGPNTGELFF
v_gene: TRBV4-1; abundance: .; j_gene: TRBJ2-7; d_gene: TRBD2; CDR3nt: TGCGCCAGCAGCCAAGGGGGGAGGCCTAGCGGGGCATACGAGCAGTACTTC; CDR3aa: CASSQGGRPSGAYEQYF
v_gene: TRBV7-5; abundance: .; j_gene: TRBJ2-5; d_gene: .; CDR3nt: TGTGCCAGAAGCTTAGGGAGGGGCGTCCGCCAAGAGACCCAGTACTTC; CDR3aa: CARSLGRGVRQETQYF
v_gene: TRBV5-1; abundance: .; j_gene: TRBJ2-3; d_gene: TRBD2; CDR3nt: TGCGCCAGTTCGGGACTAGCGGGGGGGCCCACAGATACGCAGTATTTT; CDR3aa: CASSGLAGGPTDTQYF
v_gene: TRBV7-6; abundance: .; j_gene: TRBJ2-2; d_gene: TRBD2; CDR3nt: TGTGCCAGCAGGAATCCCCGACTAGCGGGGGCACTCACCGGGGAGCTGTTTTTT; CDR3aa: CASRNPRLAGALTGELFF
v_gene: TRBV19; abundance: .; j_gene: TRBJ2-2; d_gene: TRBD2; CDR3nt: TGTGCCAGTACTGCGTTAGCGGGGGGGCCTACCGGGGAGCTGTTTTTT; CDR3aa: CASTALAGGPTGELFF
v_gene: TRBV5-1; abundance: .; j_gene: TRBJ1-4; d_gene: TRBD1; CDR3nt: TGCGCCAGCAGCTGGGTAACGGGACAGCCAAATGAAAAACTGTTTTTT; CDR3aa: CASSWVTGQPNEKLFF
v_gene: TRBV10-3; abundance: once; j_gene: TRBJ2-1; d_gene: .; CDR3nt: TGTGCCATCAGTGAAACTCTCGGCAATGAGCAGTTCTTC; CDR3aa: CAISETLGNEQFF
v_gene: TRBV6-6; abundance: .; j_gene: TRBJ2-3; d_gene: TRBD1; CDR3nt: TGTGCCAGCAGTTACCCCGCGCAGGGGGGCACAGATACGCAGTATTTT; CDR3aa: CASSYPAQGGTDTQYF
v_gene: TRBV6-1; abundance: .; j_gene: TRBJ2-5; d_gene: TRBD1; CDR3nt: TGTGCCAGCAGTGACCATCTCTGGACAGGCTGGGGTGAGACCCAGTACTTC; CDR3aa: CASSDHLWTGWGETQYF
v_gene: TRBV6-6; abundance: .; j_gene: TRBJ2-1; d_gene: .; CDR3nt: TGTGCCAGCAGTACCCAGGGTTTAGGTAGCAATGAGCAGTTCTTC; CDR3aa: CASSTQGLGSNEQFF